This TCR beta chain came from a study of Graves' ophthalmopathy and Graves' hyperthyroidism. Study information: There was a collection of peripheral blood at initial diagnosis, before any treatment.

This clonotype was seen repeatedly, ten times or more. The sequenced template was RNA, covering the TCR beta CDR3 region. HTBI primers primed a first-round RT-PCR, and a second-round multiplex PCR followed. Each CDR3 protein is one row after TCRdb ran MiXCR on the multiplex PCR reads. This sample has approximately 700,000 distinct CDR3 sequences; over 40% occur once, and the top ten carry more than 2.5%. The sequence was collected from an adult man with Graves' ophthalmopathy. Sequenced input: peripheral blood.

CDR3 region: CASSGYTTRDYGYTF. In DNA form, the CDR3 reads TGTGCCAGCAGTGGTTACACGACACGGGACTATGGCTACACCTTC. The V gene is TRBV25-1, the J gene TRBJ1-2, with D uncertain. The germline V gene has CDR1 MGHDK and CDR2 SYGVNS. V dropped 4 bases and J dropped 3 bases, with 15 bases sitting between them. The CDR3 runs 15 residues.